This entry lists 8 T cell receptor beta chains sequenced from one sample in a study of blood T cell repertoires in COVID-19. Profiling relied on immunoSEQ multiplex PCR, and the TCRdb table lists in-frame clones only, not all of them. Here the sample spans approximately 300,000 clones, about nine tenths being singletons. The sample was peripheral blood. These receptors originate from a woman younger than 45 with COVID-19, enrolled during active disease.

The J gene is TRBJ2-3, the V gene TRBV3-1 (or the pseudogene TRBV3-2), with D hard to call. The V and J ends lost 6 bases and 4 bases respectively, with 8 bases between them. The CDR3 is 12 residues long. Germline V lookup: CDR1 LGHDT, CDR2 YNNKEL (reference sequence). The CDR3 spells CASSSGADTQYF. CDR3 DNA: TGTGCCAGCAGTTCAGGCGCAGATACGCAGTATTTT.

This rearrangement joins TRBV11-2 to TRBJ1-6; D might be TRBD1 (5 bases). The germline V gene encodes CDR1 SGHAT and CDR2 FQNNGV. This CDR3 has 14 residues. Trimming took 3 bases from V and 7 from J, leaving 10 bases between them. For the CDR3, the DNA is TGTGCCAGCAGCTTTCAGGGTACAAATTCACCCCTCCACTTT. Translation: CASSFQGTNSPLHF.

V usage is TRBV29-1 and J usage is TRBJ1-1; the D is unclear. CDR3 length: 12 residues. Germline V gives CDR1 SQVTM, CDR2 ANQGSEA. Trimming removed 6 bases at V and 4 bases at J, with 12 bases between. This chain's CDR3 is CSVGLLSTEAFF. CDR3 coding DNA: TGCAGCGTCGGTTTATTGTCCACTGAAGCTTTCTTT.

The chain uses TRBV30 and TRBJ2-7; the D is unclear. This CDR3 is built from 11 residues. Trimming stripped 1 base from V and 3 bases from J, with 4 bases between. Germline V gives CDR1 GTSNPN, CDR2 SVGIG (reference sequence). DNA of the CDR3: TGTGCCTGGAGTGCGGGCTACGAGCAGTACTTC. It translates to CAWSAGYEQYF.

The chain couples TRBV27 to TRBJ2-5; D not resolved. The germline V gene encodes CDR1 MNHEY and CDR2 SMNVEV (reference sequence). This CDR3 has 13 amino acids. Trimming shortened V by 0 bases and J by 6 bases, and 8 bases separated the two germline ends. The DNA for the CDR3 is TGTGCCAGCAGTTTATCCTATTTGCAGACCCAGTACTTC. Protein sequence: CASSLSYLQTQYF.

The rearrangement links TRBV5-1 to TRBJ2-1, with D perhaps matching TRBD1 (5 bases). This CDR3 region has 17 residues. V lost 1 base and J lost 10, with 24 bases in between. The germline V gene encodes CDR1 SGHRS and CDR2 YFSETQ. This CDR3 reads CASSLINPASAQGEQFF. In DNA form, the CDR3 reads TGCGCCAGCAGCTTGATTAACCCCGCCAGCGCCCAGGGAGAGCAGTTCTTC.

The CDR3 DNA sequence: TGTGCCAGCAGTTTATGGAGTTCGGGTAGCAATGAGCAGTTCTTC. Protein: CASSLWSSGSNEQFF. The chain is built from TRBV28 and TRBJ2-1; D ambiguous. CDR1 MDHEN and CDR2 SYDVKM come from the germline V gene. Deletions cut 0 bases from V and 6 bases from J, with 12 bases between. The CDR3 is made up of 15 amino acids.

V and J are TRBV5-1 and TRBJ2-5; TRBD2 matches at 10 bases. CDR1 is SGHRS and CDR2 is YFSETQ in the germline V gene. J was trimmed by 1 base and V by 4 bases; bases with no gene match: 4. The CDR3 is 15 residues long. The CDR3, as DNA: TGCGCCAGCAGCGGAGCGGGAGGGTCCCAAGAGACCCAGTACTTC. Protein: CASSGAGGSQETQYF.